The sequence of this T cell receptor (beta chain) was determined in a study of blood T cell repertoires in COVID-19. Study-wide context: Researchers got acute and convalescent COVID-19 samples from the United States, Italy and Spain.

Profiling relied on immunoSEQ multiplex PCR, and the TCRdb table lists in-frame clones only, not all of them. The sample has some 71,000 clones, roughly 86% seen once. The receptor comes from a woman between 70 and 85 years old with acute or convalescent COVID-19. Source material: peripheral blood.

CDR3 residues: CASSQVRGSEAFF. Here the CDR3 DNA reads TGTGCCAGCAGCCAGGTTAGAGGGTCTGAAGCTTTCTTT. This sequence joins TRBV3-1 (or the pseudogene TRBV3-2) and TRBJ1-1; D gene ambiguous. V lost 3 bases to trimming and J lost 6 bases, with 11 bases between them. The CDR3 runs to 13 residues. The germline V gene has CDR1 LGHDT and CDR2 YNNKEL (reference sequence).